The T cell receptor beta chain described here comes from a study of shared clonotypes between healthy human individuals. Background on the study: For every donor, three CD4 naive, three CD4 memory, two CD8 naive and one CD8 memory plates were used. Overall study results and limits: Generation of non-shared clonotypes was less probable than generation of clonotypes shared by all four donors. Clonotypes that were shared across a handful of donors made up around 5.5% of naive CD4 clonotypes.

The V and J ends lost 4 bases and 3 bases, in that order; junction bases with no gene match: 7. The germline gives CDR1 MGHRA, CDR2 YSYEKL. The CDR3 contains 15 residues. Naive CD8 cells lacked CD45RO, underwent positive selection for CCR7 and left out terminally differentiated effector memory CD45RA+ cells. Caucasian adults living in Nashville, Tennessee, provided all samples. Profiled with immunoSEQ multiplex PCR; TCRdb holds only in-frame clones, not every one. The sample includes some 2 million clones, roughly 94% of them seen just once. Turning to this clone: The target antigen is unknown.

This chain connects TRBV4-1 to TRBJ2-7; 9 bases map to TRBD1. Material: naive CD8+ T cells sorted from blood. The TCR comes from a man younger than 30 in good health. For the CDR3, the DNA is TGCGCCAGCAGCCCGGTCCGGGGACAGGGCTACGAGCAGTACTTC. Translated: CASSPVRGQGYEQYF.